The following is a T cell receptor (beta chain) sequence with its context. This entry comes from a study of OX40 agonist ivuxolimab in advanced cancers. Study background: Ivuxolimab, an antibody acting as an agonist of OX40 (CD134), was used to treat patients.

Generated by immunoSEQ multiplex PCR, the TCRdb table keeps only in-frame clones and is missing some. The sample has 15,000 or so clones, around 80% seen once. The specimen comprised CD4+ or CD8+ T cells sorted from blood, sampled in a trial of the OX40 agonist ivuxolimab. The clonotype originates from an adult with an advanced solid tumor such as melanoma, head and neck, liver or kidney cancer.

The CDR3 DNA is TGTGCCAGCAGAGAGGACGGTAGATATGGCTACACCTTC. It encodes CASREDGRYGYTF. This chain joins TRBV6-5 and TRBJ1-2; no definite D call. Looked up from germline, CDR1 is MNHEY and CDR2 is SVGAGI. Trimming shortened V by 6 bases and J by 5 bases, and 13 bases separated the two germline ends. The CDR3 length is 13 residues.